This T cell receptor beta chain was sequenced in a study of blood T cell repertoires in COVID-19. As for the study in general: The United States, Italy and Spain provided the acute and convalescent COVID-19 samples.

Cohort placement rested on clinical history that participants reported themselves. J was trimmed by 5 bases and V by 5 bases; bases with no gene match: 8. CDR1 is SGHTA and CDR2 is FQGTGA in the germline V gene. The CDR3 extends over 15 amino acids. Repertoires were generated with immunoSEQ multiplex PCR, while TCRdb's copy carries only in-frame clones and drops some. The top ten hold under 2% of the sample, which has roughly 140,000 clones, 84% seen once. V is TRBV7-3 and J is TRBJ2-5, with 10 bases that match TRBD1. The sequence was collected from a woman aged 18-35 years who had been exposed to COVID-19. Sequences were obtained from PBMCs or T cells enriched from blood (not recorded which). The CDR3, as DNA: TGTGCCAGCAGCCGACAGGGGGCGGGCGGGGAGACCCAGTACTTC. Translating it yields CASSRQGAGGETQYF. The whole variable domain, filled in from reference TRBV7-3 and TRBJ2-5, reads GAGVSQTPSNKVTEKGKYVELRCDPISGHTALYWYRQSLGQGPEFLIYFQGTGAADDSGLPNDRFFAVRPEGSVSTLKIQRTERGDSAVYLCASSRQGAGGETQYFGPGTRLLVL.